Following are 9 T cell receptor beta chains from one sample sequenced in a study of vaccination effects on CD4 cells after COVID-19. Sequenced by immunoSEQ multiplex PCR; TCRdb stores in-frame clones only, minus some. The sample lists approximately 16,000 clones, approximately 68% occurring once. Antigen-specific CD4+ T cells were first expanded with viral peptide pools by the ViraFEST assay and only then sequenced. Having been cultured for roughly 9 days, the cells underwent CD4+ T cell isolation. It was two doses of either the BNT162b2 or mRNA-1273 vaccine that participants received. No antigen has been identified for these receptors. The sample was CD4+ T cells from PBMCs cultured with HCoV-NL63 spike peptides, taken after COVID-19 vaccination. The receptors come from a human donor who received a COVID-19 vaccine.

The chain employs TRBV3-1 (or the pseudogene TRBV3-2) and TRBJ2-1, with D perhaps matching TRBD1 or TRBD2 (6 bases each). This CDR3 spans 14 amino acids. Trimming took 4 bases from V and 10 from J, leaving 17 bases between them. Germline V CDR1 and CDR2: LGHDT, YNNKEL (reference sequence). The CDR3 DNA is TGTGCCAGCAGCCCAAAGACGGGGGCGGGGGAGCAGTTCTTC. Residues: CASSPKTGAGEQFF.

This sequence joins TRBV2 and TRBJ2-3, with no clear D. The CDR3 spans 15 residues. V lost 4 bases to trimming and J lost 0 bases, with 11 bases between them. The V gene's germline CDR1 is SNHLY and CDR2 FYNNEI. The CDR3: CASSVNSPSTDTQYF. The CDR3 nucleotides read TGTGCCAGCAGTGTGAATAGCCCAAGCACAGATACGCAGTATTTT.

This clone was counted between two and nine times. The chain employs TRBV7-9 and TRBJ1-2; 9 positions agree with TRBD1. The CDR3 covers 15 residues. Per germline, CDR1 SEHNR and CDR2 FQNEAQ (reference sequence). J gave up 2 bases and V 5 bases, and 6 bases lay outside the gene matches. CDR3 protein: CASSPTGGENYGYTF. The DNA for the CDR3 is TGTGCCAGCAGCCCAACAGGGGGCGAGAACTATGGCTACACCTTC.

The rearrangement links TRBV19 to TRBJ1-3; D is undetermined. CDR1 LNHDA and CDR2 SQIVND come from the germline V gene (reference sequence). This CDR3 has 12 residues. V gave up 6 bases and J gave up 2 bases, with 5 bases separating them. The CDR3 here is CASREAGNTIYF. CDR3 coding DNA: TGTGCCAGTAGAGAAGCTGGAAACACCATATATTTT. Supplemented by reference TRBV19 and TRBJ1-3, the full variable domain reads DGGITQSPKYLFRKEGQNVTLSCEQNLNHDAMYWYRQDPGQGLRLIYYSQIVNDFQKGDIAEGYSVSREKKESFPLTVTSAQKNPTAFYLCASREAGNTIYFGEGSWLTVV.

This clone was observed a single time. This sequence joins TRBV15 and TRBJ1-2; D perhaps matches TRBD1 (5 bases). CDR1 is LNHNV, CDR2 YYDKDF, per germline (reference sequence). Trimming removed 0 bases at V and 7 bases at J, with 12 bases between. The CDR3 length is 14 residues. CDR3 region: CATSRDFGGVGYTF. CDR3 nucleotide sequence: TGTGCCACCAGCAGAGATTTTGGGGGGGTTGGCTACACCTTC.

V usage is TRBV6-2 or TRBV6-3 and J usage is TRBJ2-5; D uncertain. The CDR3 covers 12 residues. Germline CDR1 and CDR2: MNHEY and SVGEGT. V was pared by 0 bases and J by 5 bases, with 4 bases between. The DNA of the CDR3 is TGTGCCAGCAGTTACTCCCAGGAGACCCAGTACTTC. Amino acids: CASSYSQETQYF.

The CDR3, as DNA: TGTGCCAGCAGCCAAACAGGGTGGGATGGCTACACCTTC. Its translation is CASSQTGWDGYTF. V usage is TRBV3-1 (or the pseudogene TRBV3-2) and J usage is TRBJ1-2, with D possibly being TRBD1 (6 bases). Trimming pared 2 bases from V and 6 bases from J, leaving 10 bases between. Germline CDR1 LGHDT, CDR2 YNNKEL (reference sequence). The CDR3 has 13 residues.

This clone turned up a few times. The J gene is TRBJ1-5, the V gene TRBV19; the match to TRBD1 covers 7 bases. Losses at the gene ends were 6 bases for V and 2 bases for J; bases not matched to a gene: 1. This CDR3 is built from 13 residues. Germline CDR1 and CDR2: LNHDA and SQIVND (reference sequence). The CDR3 region is CASRGQGNQPQHF. CDR3 nucleotide sequence: TGTGCCAGTAGAGGACAGGGCAATCAGCCCCAGCATTTT.

This sequence joins TRBV2 and TRBJ1-4, with D unresolved. Germline CDR1 is SNHLY and CDR2 is FYNNEI. The length of the CDR3 is 14 residues. V lost 6 bases and J lost 0, with 8 bases in between. CDR3 in amino acids: CASRIYATNEKLFF. Written as DNA, the CDR3 is TGTGCCAGCAGAATCTATGCAACTAATGAAAAACTGTTTTTT.